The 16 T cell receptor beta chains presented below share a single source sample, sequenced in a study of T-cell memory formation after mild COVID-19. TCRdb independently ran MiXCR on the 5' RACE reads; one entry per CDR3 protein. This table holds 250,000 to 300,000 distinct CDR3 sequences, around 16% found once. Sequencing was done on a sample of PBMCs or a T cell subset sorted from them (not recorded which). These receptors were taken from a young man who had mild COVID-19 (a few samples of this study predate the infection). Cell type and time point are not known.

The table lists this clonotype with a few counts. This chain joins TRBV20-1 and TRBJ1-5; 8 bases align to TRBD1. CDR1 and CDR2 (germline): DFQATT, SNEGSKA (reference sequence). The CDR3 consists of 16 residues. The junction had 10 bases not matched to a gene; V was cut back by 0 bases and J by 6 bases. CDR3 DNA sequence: TGCAGTGCTAGAGACCTGCGGCAGGGGGCCGGTCAGCCCCAGCATTTT. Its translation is CSARDLRQGAGQPQHF.

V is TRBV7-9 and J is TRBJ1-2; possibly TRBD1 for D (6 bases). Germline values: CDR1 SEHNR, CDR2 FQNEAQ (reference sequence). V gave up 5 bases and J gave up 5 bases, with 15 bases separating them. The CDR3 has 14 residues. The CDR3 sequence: CASSTRQEIYGYTF. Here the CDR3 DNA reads TGTGCCAGCAGCACCAGACAGGAGATTTATGGCTACACCTTC.

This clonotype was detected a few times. CDR3 region: CASSEALRSSYEQYV. In nucleotides, the CDR3 is TGTGCCAGCAGTGAAGCCTTGAGAAGCTCCTACGAGCAGTACGTC. The V gene is TRBV6-1, the J gene TRBJ2-7; D remains unclear. The CDR3 length is 15 residues. The germline V gene encodes CDR1 MNHNS and CDR2 SASEGT. Trimming left V 0 bases short and J 0 bases short, with 9 bases between.

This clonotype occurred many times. The CDR3 bases are TGCGCCAGCAGCTTGAACGGAAACTATGGCTACACCTTC. Amino acids: CASSLNGNYGYTF. This rearrangement joins TRBV5-1 to TRBJ1-2; D is unclear. Germline-derived CDR1 and CDR2 are SGHRS and YFSETQ. Trimming left V 1 base short and J 2 bases short, with 6 bases between. The CDR3 extends over 13 amino acids.

CDR3 DNA: TGTGCCAGCAGTTTGTCAGGGGGAATCACTGAAGCTTTCTTT. Translation: CASSLSGGITEAFF. The chain links TRBV12-3 or TRBV12-4 to TRBJ1-1, with 7 bases identical to TRBD1. The CDR3 is made up of 14 amino acids. V gave up 3 bases and J gave up 4 bases; unmatched junction bases: 5.

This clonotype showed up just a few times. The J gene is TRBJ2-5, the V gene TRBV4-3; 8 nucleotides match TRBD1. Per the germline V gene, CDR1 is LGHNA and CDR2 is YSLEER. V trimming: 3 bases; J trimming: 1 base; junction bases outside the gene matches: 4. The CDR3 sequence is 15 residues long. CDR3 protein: CASSQNDRGQETQYF. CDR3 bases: TGCGCCAGCAGCCAGAACGACAGGGGCCAAGAGACCCAGTACTTC.

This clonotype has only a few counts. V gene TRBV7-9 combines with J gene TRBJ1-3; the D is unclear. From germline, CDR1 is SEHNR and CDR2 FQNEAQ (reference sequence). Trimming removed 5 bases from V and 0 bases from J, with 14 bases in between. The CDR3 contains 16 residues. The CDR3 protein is CASSPTVPTSGNTIYF. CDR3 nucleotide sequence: TGTGCCAGCAGCCCGACGGTGCCGACCTCTGGAAACACCATATATTTT. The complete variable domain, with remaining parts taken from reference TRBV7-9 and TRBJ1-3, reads DTGVSQNPRHKITKRGQNVTFRCDPISEHNRLYWYRQTLGQGPEFLTYFQNEAQLEKSRLLSDRFSAERPKGSFSTLEIQRTEQGDSAMYLCASSPTVPTSGNTIYFGEGSWLTVV.

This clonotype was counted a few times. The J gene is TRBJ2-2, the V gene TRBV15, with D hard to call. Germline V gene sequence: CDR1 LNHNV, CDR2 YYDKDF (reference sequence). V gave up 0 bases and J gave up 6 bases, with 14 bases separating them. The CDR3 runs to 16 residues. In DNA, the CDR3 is TGTGCCACCAGCAGAGAGAAGGGTCGGTTAGCCGGGGAGCTGTTTTTT. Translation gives CATSREKGRLAGELFF.

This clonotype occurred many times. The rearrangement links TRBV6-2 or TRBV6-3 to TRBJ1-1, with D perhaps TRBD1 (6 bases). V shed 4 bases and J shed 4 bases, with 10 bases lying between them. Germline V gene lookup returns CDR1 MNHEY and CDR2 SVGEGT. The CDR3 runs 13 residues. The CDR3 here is CASSSQGFTEAFF. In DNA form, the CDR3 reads TGTGCCAGCAGTTCCCAGGGGTTCACTGAAGCTTTCTTT.

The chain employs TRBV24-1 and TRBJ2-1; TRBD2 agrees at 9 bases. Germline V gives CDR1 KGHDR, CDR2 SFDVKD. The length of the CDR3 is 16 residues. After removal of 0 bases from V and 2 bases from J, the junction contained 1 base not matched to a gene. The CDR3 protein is CATSDLRGGAYNEQFF. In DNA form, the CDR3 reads TGTGCCACCAGTGATTTGCGCGGGGGGGCCTACAATGAGCAGTTCTTC.

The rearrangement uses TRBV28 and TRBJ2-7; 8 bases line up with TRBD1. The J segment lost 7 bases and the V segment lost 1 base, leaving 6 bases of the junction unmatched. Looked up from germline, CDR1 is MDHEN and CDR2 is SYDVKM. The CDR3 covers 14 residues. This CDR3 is CASSLYAGGREQYV. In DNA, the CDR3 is TGTGCCAGCAGTTTATACGCAGGGGGCAGGGAGCAGTACGTC.

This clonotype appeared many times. The CDR3 DNA follows: TGCGCCAGCAGCCAAGAAATCCGTAATTCACCCCTCCACTTT. Protein product: CASSQEIRNSPLHF. The rearrangement links TRBV4-3 to TRBJ1-6; D call uncertain. Germline V lookup: CDR1 LGHNA, CDR2 YSLEER. Trimming stripped 0 bases from V and 6 bases from J, with 6 bases between. The CDR3 totals 14 residues.

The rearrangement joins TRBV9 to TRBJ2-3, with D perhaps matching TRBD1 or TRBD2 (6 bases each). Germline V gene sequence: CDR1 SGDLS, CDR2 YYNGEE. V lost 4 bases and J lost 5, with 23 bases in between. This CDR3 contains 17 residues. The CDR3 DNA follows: TGTGCCAGCAGCCCGCGGACTATCGGGGGCTCGGGAGATACGCAGTATTTT. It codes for CASSPRTIGGSGDTQYF.

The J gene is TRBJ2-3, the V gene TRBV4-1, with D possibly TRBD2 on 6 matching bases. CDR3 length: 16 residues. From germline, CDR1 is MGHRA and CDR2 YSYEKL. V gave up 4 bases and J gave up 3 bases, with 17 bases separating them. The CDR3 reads CASSPRSAGPTDTQYF. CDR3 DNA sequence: TGCGCCAGCAGCCCCAGGTCGGCGGGGCCGACAGATACGCAGTATTTT.

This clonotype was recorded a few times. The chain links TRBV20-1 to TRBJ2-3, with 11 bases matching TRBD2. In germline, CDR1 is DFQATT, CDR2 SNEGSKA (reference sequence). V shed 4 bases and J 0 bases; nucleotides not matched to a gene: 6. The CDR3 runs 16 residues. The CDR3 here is CSAIGLAGTSTDTQYF. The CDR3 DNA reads TGCAGTGCTATTGGACTAGCGGGTACTAGCACAGATACGCAGTATTTT.

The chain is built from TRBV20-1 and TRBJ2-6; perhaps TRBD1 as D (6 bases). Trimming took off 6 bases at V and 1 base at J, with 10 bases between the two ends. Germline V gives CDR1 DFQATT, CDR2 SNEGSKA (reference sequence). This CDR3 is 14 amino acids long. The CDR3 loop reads CSAVQGSGANVLTF. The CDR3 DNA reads TGCAGTGCCGTACAGGGTTCTGGGGCCAACGTCCTGACTTTC.